A single T cell receptor beta chain is shown here with its context. Its cognate antigen is unknown. This specimen comes from a study of T cell responses to AZD1222 COVID-19 vaccine. Background on the study: Samples with a second dose at about 4 or about 12 weeks were pooled together. Regarding the study as a whole: There were vaccine-associated CD4 TCRs across spike, dominant at 160-218 and 743-854. Recipients of two AZD1222 doses showed rising Spike-specific TCR breadth and depth.

Some clones are missing from TCRdb's copy, which holds only in-frame ones; the method was immunoSEQ multiplex PCR. Of roughly 140,000 clones listed, 93% were seen once; the top ten hold approximately 5.3%. In germline, CDR1 is LGHNA, CDR2 YSLEER. This CDR3 spans 16 amino acids. Losses at the gene ends were 0 bases for V and 9 bases for J; bases not matched to a gene: 6. The sequences come from peripheral blood, collected on day 0 of AZD1222 vaccination. This receptor was obtained from an adult in good health. The chain joins TRBV4-3 to TRBJ2-1; 12 bases align to TRBD2. CDR3 nucleotide sequence: TGCGCCAGCAGCCAAGATTTGACTAGCGGGAGTGGTGAGCAGTTCTTC. It codes for CASSQDLTSGSGEQFF.